A single sample is the source of the 28 T cell receptor beta chains below, sequenced in a study of beta chain features in type 1 diabetes. Broader study findings: TCRB CDR3 length was moderately but significantly reduced in all four CD4+ subsets of Type 1 diabetes patients.

Reverse transcription of all isolated RNA meant that expressed TCRB transcripts were sequenced. Sequencing used immunoSEQ multiplex PCR; TCRdb keeps in-frame clones, though not all of them. The data show some 350,000 clones, 13% seen once. These receptors lack a known antigen. The material sequenced was naive CD4+ T cells from blood. The receptors derive from a woman aged 18-29 years with type 1 diabetes.

The chain recombines TRBV5-4 with TRBJ1-1; D gene uncertain. The CDR3 consists of 14 residues. Germline-derived CDR1 and CDR2 are SGHNT and YYREEE (reference sequence). The V end lost 1 base, the J end lost 4 bases, and 11 bases lay between the germline ends. CDR3 sequence: CASSLLTGSTEAFF. CDR3 nucleotide sequence: TGTGCCAGCAGCTTGTTGACGGGATCCACTGAAGCTTTCTTT.

This clone came up a few times. Other DNA sequences in the sample encode the same CDR3. This chain connects TRBV5-1 to TRBJ2-5; D is unresolved. Germline values: CDR1 SGHRS, CDR2 YFSETQ. The CDR3 covers 13 residues. Trimming cost V 2 bases and J 5 bases, with 10 bases left between them. CDR3 coding DNA: TGCGCCAGCAGCTTACCTAGTGGGGAGACCCAGTACTTC. Protein: CASSLPSGETQYF.

There are a few counts of this clone. The DNA for the CDR3 is TGTGCCAGTAGTCCGATTCGGACAGCTTTGGGCACTGAAGCTTTCTTT. This translates into CASSPIRTALGTEAFF. The V call is TRBV19, the J call TRBJ1-1, with D possibly TRBD1 on 6 matching bases. This CDR3 is 16 amino acids long. Trimming stripped 5 bases from V and 4 bases from J, with 20 bases between. Germline CDR1 is LNHDA and CDR2 is SQIVND (reference sequence). Full variable domain (outside the CDR3, taken from reference TRBV19 and TRBJ1-1): DGGITQSPKYLFRKEGQNVTLSCEQNLNHDAMYWYRQDPGQGLRLIYYSQIVNDFQKGDIAEGYSVSREKKESFPLTVTSAQKNPTAFYLCASSPIRTALGTEAFFGQGTRLTVV.

This clone was detected only a few times. This chain uses TRBV7-2 with TRBJ2-3; D perhaps matches TRBD2 (5 bases). Trimming removed 5 bases from V and 4 bases from J, with 13 bases in between. This CDR3 is 14 amino acids long. The V gene's germline CDR1 is SGHTA and CDR2 FQGNSA. CDR3 residues: CASSLEDRADTQYF. The CDR3 nucleotides read TGTGCCAGCAGCCTGGAGGATAGGGCAGATACGCAGTATTTT.

This clone appeared a few times. CDR3 protein: CASSRGGVNTEAFF. The DNA of the CDR3 is TGTGCCAGCAGCCGAGGGGGGGTGAACACTGAAGCTTTCTTT. The rearrangement joins TRBV7-9 to TRBJ1-1; D may be TRBD1 (6 bases). Per germline, CDR1 SEHNR and CDR2 FQNEAQ (reference sequence). V was shortened by 5 bases and J by 0 bases, with 10 bases between the two germline ends. The CDR3 totals 14 residues.

This rearrangement joins TRBV5-1 to TRBJ2-1; D might be TRBD1 (6 bases). This CDR3 is built from 15 residues. CDR1 is SGHRS, CDR2 YFSETQ, per germline. V shed 1 base and J shed 6 bases, with 14 bases lying between them. CDR3 loop: CASSLLQGASNEQFF. Here the CDR3 DNA reads TGCGCCAGCAGCTTGTTACAGGGAGCGTCCAATGAGCAGTTCTTC.

This clone was seen a handful of times. The J gene is TRBJ2-7, the V gene TRBV10-3; TRBD2 might be the D (7 bases). Germline values: CDR1 ENHRY, CDR2 SYGVKD. The germline V and J ends were trimmed by 8 bases and 3 bases, with 23 bases remaining between them. The CDR3 is 16 amino acids. The CDR3 sequence: CAIGGASGTKGYEQYF. CDR3 DNA sequence: TGTGCCATCGGGGGGGCTAGCGGTACGAAAGGCTACGAGCAGTACTTC.

This clone was detected only a few times. The chain couples TRBV2 to TRBJ2-1, with D possibly matching TRBD2 (5 bases). Germline lookup yields CDR1 SNHLY and CDR2 FYNNEI. The CDR3 spans 11 residues. Trimming stripped 9 bases from V and 10 bases from J, with 13 bases between. CDR3 loop: CARGPTGEQFF. CDR3 bases: TGTGCCAGAGGACCAACGGGGGAGCAGTTCTTC.

There are a few counts of this clone. The chain carries TRBV18 and TRBJ2-1; TRBD2 might be the D (6 bases). The CDR3 totals 17 residues. The V gene's germline CDR1 is KGHSH and CDR2 LQKENI. V was shortened by 5 bases and J by 3 bases, with 20 bases between the two germline ends. CDR3 DNA sequence: TGTGCCAGCTCAATAGCGGCCCCCACTAGTCACTACAATGAGCAGTTCTTC. Translated, it gives CASSIAAPTSHYNEQFF.

The DNA for the CDR3 is TGTGCCAGCTCTCCCCCCAGCGGACTCCCTTACAATGAGCAGTTCTTC. It codes for CASSPPSGLPYNEQFF. The rearrangement uses TRBV18 and TRBJ2-1, with D perhaps matching TRBD2 (5 bases). CDR3 length: 16 amino acids. Germline V gene sequence: CDR1 KGHSH, CDR2 LQKENI. With 6 bases removed from V and 4 bases from J, the gap between germline ends came to 19 bases.

This clone was detected only a few times. The chain has TRBV18 and TRBJ2-2; D unresolved. Trimming took 1 base from V and 0 from J, leaving 15 bases between them. This CDR3 region has 18 residues. The germline gives CDR1 KGHSH, CDR2 LQKENI. CDR3 in DNA: TGTGCCAGCTCACCACTTATTACAGCCCAACCGAACACCGGGGAGCTGTTTTTT. Translation: CASSPLITAQPNTGELFF.

The sample holds one count of this clone. This sequence joins TRBV28 and TRBJ1-1; D may be TRBD1 (6 bases). Trimming shortened V by 8 bases and J by 0 bases, and 16 bases separated the two germline ends. The germline V gene encodes CDR1 MDHEN and CDR2 SYDVKM. The CDR3 runs 15 residues. In nucleotides, the CDR3 is TGTGCCAGCGAGACGGCGGGGGGCTTGAACACTGAAGCTTTCTTT. Its protein is CASETAGGLNTEAFF.

The chain has TRBV30 and TRBJ1-4; D uncertain. CDR1 GTSNPN and CDR2 SVGIG come from the germline V gene (reference sequence). The CDR3 is made up of 12 amino acids. V shed 0 bases and J shed 7 bases, with 6 bases lying between them. In nucleotides, the CDR3 is TGTGCCTGGAGTGTGGCCATTGAAAAACTGTTTTTT. This gives the protein CAWSVAIEKLFF.

The sample holds a few counts of this clone. CDR3: CASSLGTGVADTQYF. CDR3 in DNA: TGCGCCAGCAGCTTGGGGACAGGGGTTGCAGATACGCAGTATTTT. The chain employs TRBV5-1 and TRBJ2-3, with 9 bases identical to TRBD1. CDR1 SGHRS and CDR2 YFSETQ come from the germline V gene. The CDR3 consists of 15 residues. Trimming took 0 bases from V and 4 from J; bases not matched to a gene: 3.

J is TRBJ2-7 and V is TRBV27; D is unresolved. The CDR3 contains 11 residues. The V gene's germline CDR1 is MNHEY and CDR2 SMNVEV (reference sequence). The V end was cut by 5 bases, the J end by 3 bases, with 5 bases between. The CDR3 reads CASSTGYEQYF. The CDR3 DNA sequence: TGTGCCAGCAGTACCGGCTACGAGCAGTACTTC.

The V and J genes are TRBV6-6 and TRBJ2-1, with no clear D. Trimming shortened V by 6 bases and J by 3 bases, and 9 bases separated the two germline ends. Germline V gene sequence: CDR1 MNHNY, CDR2 SVGAGI (reference sequence). The length of the CDR3 is 13 residues. The CDR3 DNA reads TGTGCCAGCAGCTCTAATGGCTACAATGAGCAGTTCTTC. Amino acids: CASSSNGYNEQFF.

In this sample, this clone turned up a few times. Other DNA sequences of this sample code for an identical CDR3. This chain connects TRBV5-1 to TRBJ2-7; TRBD1 aligns across 8 bases. CDR1 SGHRS and CDR2 YFSETQ come from the germline V gene. The CDR3 loop spans 14 amino acids. The junction had 2 bases not matched to a gene; V was cut back by 0 bases and J by 3 bases. The CDR3 here is CASSLGQGSYEQYF. As DNA, the CDR3 is TGCGCCAGCAGCTTGGGACAGGGGAGCTACGAGCAGTACTTC.

Comment on this clone: Other DNA sequences of this sample code for an identical CDR3. CDR3 amino acids: CASSSSGSTDTQYF. The CDR3 DNA is TGCGCCAGCAGCTCTAGCGGGAGCACAGATACGCAGTATTTT. This chain uses TRBV5-1 with TRBJ2-3, with 8 bases aligning to TRBD2. J gave up 0 bases and V 3 bases, and 0 bases lay outside the gene matches. The length of the CDR3 is 14 residues. The germline V gene encodes CDR1 SGHRS and CDR2 YFSETQ.

Details on this clone: Different DNA sequences within this sample yield the same CDR3. This chain joins TRBV28 and TRBJ2-7; 9 bases fit TRBD2. V dropped 6 bases and J dropped 0; count of bases not matched to a gene: 3. The CDR3 length is 14 residues. Per germline, CDR1 MDHEN and CDR2 SYDVKM. This CDR3 is CASSSGGSSYEQYF. Written as DNA, the CDR3 is TGTGCCAGCAGCAGCGGGGGGTCCTCCTACGAGCAGTACTTC.

A few counts support this clone. This chain links TRBV29-1 with TRBJ1-3; 7 positions match TRBD1. Germline assignment: CDR1 SQVTM and CDR2 ANQGSEA. The CDR3 has 13 residues. J gave up 4 bases and V 4 bases, and 4 bases lay outside the gene matches. The DNA of the CDR3 is TGCAGCGTTGGTGAGACAGGGGGAAACACCATATATTTT. Protein sequence: CSVGETGGNTIYF.

The CDR3, as DNA: TGTGCCAGCGGGGGAGAGGGGACTAGCGGTAACAATGAGCAGTTCTTC. Protein sequence: CASGGEGTSGNNEQFF. The genes are TRBV28 and TRBJ2-1; 11 bases map to TRBD2. With V trimmed by 8 bases and J by 5 bases, 11 bases remained unmatched. Germline CDR1 is MDHEN and CDR2 is SYDVKM. The CDR3 is made up of 16 amino acids.

This chain joins TRBV7-2 and TRBJ2-3; 14 bases are a match to TRBD2. Germline V CDR1 and CDR2: SGHTA, FQGNSA. CDR3 size: 15 residues. After removal of 4 bases from V and 6 bases from J, the junction contained 3 bases not matched to a gene. CDR3 region: CASSWGLAGVDTQYF. For the CDR3, the DNA is TGTGCCAGCAGCTGGGGACTAGCGGGAGTGGATACGCAGTATTTT.

There are a few counts of this clone. The V and J genes are TRBV29-1 and TRBJ2-1; a weak D match, TRBD2 (5 bases). Germline V gives CDR1 SQVTM, CDR2 ANQGSEA. The V and J ends lost 1 base and 9 bases respectively, with 13 bases between them. CDR3 length: 13 amino acids. CDR3 sequence reads: CSVEGRVSVEQFF. CDR3 bases: TGCAGCGTTGAAGGTCGGGTTAGCGTTGAGCAGTTCTTC.

This clone was counted between two and nine times. The rearrangement links TRBV11-2 to TRBJ2-1, with TRBD2 matching over 10 bases. CDR1 is SGHAT and CDR2 is FQNNGV in the germline V gene. V dropped 6 bases and J dropped 0; count of bases not matched to a gene: 5. This CDR3 has 16 residues. CDR3 bases: TGTGCCAGCAGGGTTAGCGGGAGGAGCTCCTACAATGAGCAGTTCTTC. It is translated as CASRVSGRSSYNEQFF.

V is TRBV30 and J is TRBJ2-1; D possibly corresponds to TRBD2 (5 bases). Trimming shortened V by 4 bases and J by 4 bases, and 11 bases separated the two germline ends. Germline-derived CDR1 and CDR2 are GTSNPN and SVGIG (reference sequence). The CDR3 loop spans 13 amino acids. The CDR3 DNA reads as TGTGCCTGGACTAGCAGGTCATACAATGAGCAGTTCTTC. Translated: CAWTSRSYNEQFF. Supplemented by reference TRBV30 and TRBJ2-1, the full variable domain reads SQTIHQWPATLVQPVGSPLSLECTVEGTSNPNLYWYRQAAGRGLQLLFYSVGIGQISSEVPQNLSASRPQDRQFILSSKKLLLSDSGFYLCAWTSRSYNEQFFGPGTRLTVL.

This clone was counted a few times. The rearrangement links TRBV7-8 to TRBJ1-1; D is perhaps TRBD1 (6 bases). The CDR3 totals 14 residues. The V end lost 4 bases, the J end lost 0 bases, and 9 bases lay between the germline ends. Germline-derived CDR1 and CDR2 are SGHVS and FQNEAQ. This CDR3 reads CASSYRAMNTEAFF. In nucleotides, the CDR3 is TGTGCCAGCAGCTACAGGGCCATGAACACTGAAGCTTTCTTT.

The rearrangement uses TRBV5-1 and TRBJ2-3, with TRBD2 matching over 10 bases. CDR3 length equals 14 residues. The V gene end was trimmed by 4 bases and the J gene end by 4 bases; junction bases not matched to a gene: 3. Per germline, CDR1 SGHRS and CDR2 YFSETQ. CDR3 protein: CASSGSGRADTQYF. The CDR3 DNA sequence: TGCGCCAGCAGCGGGAGCGGGAGGGCAGATACGCAGTATTTT.

This clone appeared a few times. This chain connects TRBV11-3 to TRBJ2-3; 10 bases map to TRBD1. Per germline, CDR1 SGHNT and CDR2 YENEEA. The J segment lost 6 bases and the V segment lost 11 bases, leaving 11 bases of the junction unmatched. This CDR3 has 14 residues. The chain's CDR3 is CACSRTGGADTQYF. The DNA of the CDR3 is TGTGCCTGCTCCCGGACAGGGGGAGCCGATACGCAGTATTTT.